Following are 15 T cell receptor beta chains from one sample sequenced in a study of relationships among human T cell subsets. From mRNA, alpha and beta CDR3 regions were amplified using semiquantitative ARM-PCR. Exponential amplification used communal superprimers after tagged nested gene-specific primers in ARM-PCR. TCRdb fed the multiplex PCR reads into MiXCR, producing one record per CDR3 protein. The table has fewer than 15,000 distinct CDR3 sequences, over 50% seen once; the top ten hold approximately 2.3%. Anti-CD25 beads selected CD4+CD25+ regulatory T cells from positively selected CD4+ cells. The material sequenced was Tregs sorted from blood. Every receptor here comes from a middle-aged man in good health.

This chain links TRBV11-2 with TRBJ2-7, with D tentatively TRBD1 (5 bases). The CDR3 sequence is 16 residues long. Germline loops: CDR1 SGHAT, CDR2 FQNNGV. Deletions cut 4 bases from V and 0 bases from J, with 16 bases between. The CDR3 coding sequence is TGTGCCAGCAGCTCCCTGGCGTTTGGGGCCTCCTACGAGCAGTACTTC. It codes for CASSSLAFGASYEQYF.

The rearrangement links TRBV29-1 to TRBJ1-2; D perhaps matches TRBD1 (6 bases). V lost 6 bases, J lost 0 bases, and 8 bases lay in between. Germline-derived CDR1 and CDR2 are SQVTM and ANQGSEA. CDR3 length: 12 amino acids. The CDR3 loop reads CSVRQANYGYTF. CDR3 coding DNA: TGCAGCGTGAGACAGGCTAACTATGGCTACACCTTC.

J is TRBJ2-2 and V is TRBV7-9; D not certain. This CDR3 spans 15 amino acids. CDR1 is SEHNR, CDR2 FQNEAQ, per germline (reference sequence). With 2 bases removed from V and 7 bases from J, the gap between germline ends came to 14 bases. In nucleotides, the CDR3 is TGTGCCAGCAGCTTAAGCCCCCAGGTGATCGGGGAGCTGTTTTTT. The encoded protein is CASSLSPQVIGELFF.

The V call is TRBV2, the J call TRBJ1-5, with D hard to call. This CDR3 spans 15 amino acids. Between the trimmed V and J ends, which lost 3 bases and 4 bases, there was a span of 13 bases. Germline CDR1 and CDR2: SNHLY and FYNNEI. DNA for the CDR3: TGTGCCAGCAGTGAGGGCGGACTAGGTAATCAGCCCCAGCATTTT. Protein: CASSEGGLGNQPQHF.

The genes are TRBV2 and TRBJ2-5; 9 bases line up with TRBD1. Germline CDR1 reads SNHLY; CDR2 reads FYNNEI. The CDR3 totals 14 residues. The V gene end was trimmed by 5 bases and the J gene end by 1 base; junction bases not matched to a gene: 2. CDR3 in DNA: TGTGCCAGCAGTCGGACAGGGGCCCAAGAGACCCAGTACTTC. Translating it yields CASSRTGAQETQYF.

This chain links TRBV12-3 or TRBV12-4 with TRBJ1-2, with 7 bases that match TRBD1. The CDR3 contains 14 residues. V was pared by 5 bases and J by 3 bases, with 6 bases of the junction left unmatched. CDR3 coding DNA: TGTGCCAGCAGTGGCCGGGACAGCTACTATGGCTACACCTTC. This translates into CASSGRDSYYGYTF.

This clonotype has a handful of counts. The chain employs TRBV20-1 and TRBJ1-1; 7 bases are a match to TRBD1. The CDR3 is 14 amino acids. The V segment lost 2 bases and the J segment 4 bases; nucleotides outside the gene matches: 7. The germline gives CDR1 DFQATT, CDR2 SNEGSKA (reference sequence). The CDR3 protein is CSARRRGRGTEAFF. The CDR3 coding sequence is TGCAGTGCTAGAAGGAGGGGGCGCGGCACTGAAGCTTTCTTT.

V and J are TRBV10-3 and TRBJ1-2; TRBD1 might be the D (6 bases). In germline, CDR1 is ENHRY, CDR2 SYGVKD. This CDR3 region has 11 residues. Trimming took 4 bases from V and 8 from J, leaving 8 bases between them. The CDR3 nucleotides read TGTGCCATCAGTGGGGACAACGGCTACACCTTC. This gives the protein CAISGDNGYTF.

V and J are TRBV27 and TRBJ2-6; D perhaps matches TRBD2 (6 bases). Germline loops: CDR1 MNHEY, CDR2 SMNVEV (reference sequence). V was clipped by 5 bases and J by 2 bases, with 16 bases between them. This CDR3 region has 17 residues. CDR3 residues: CASSGLGAGPGANVLTF. Here the CDR3 DNA reads TGTGCCAGCAGTGGATTAGGGGCGGGGCCTGGGGCCAACGTCCTGACTTTC.

This clonotype was found a few times. The chain is built from TRBV5-4 and TRBJ1-1; tentatively, D is TRBD1 (5 bases). Germline V gene data show CDR1 as SGHNT and CDR2 as YYREEE (reference sequence). The CDR3 has 16 residues. The V end was cut by 1 base, the J end by 3 bases, with 16 bases between. CDR3 DNA sequence: TGTGCCAGCAGCTTGATTAATCGGGGACGGTACACTGAAGCTTTCTTT. Amino acids: CASSLINRGRYTEAFF.

The chain links TRBV6-6 to TRBJ2-2, with D perhaps given as TRBD1 or TRBD2 (5 bases each). V was clipped by 7 bases and J by 1 base, with 16 bases between them. CDR3 length: 16 residues. Germline CDR1 is MNHNY and CDR2 is SVGAGI (reference sequence). The DNA of the CDR3 is TGTGCCAGCACCCAAGTCGGGGCCCAGAACACCGGGGAGCTGTTTTTT. Translation gives CASTQVGAQNTGELFF.

The table lists this clonotype with a few counts. The rearrangement links TRBV28 to TRBJ1-6; no firm D call. CDR3 length equals 11 residues. In germline, CDR1 is MDHEN, CDR2 SYDVKM. Deletions cut 8 bases from V and 7 bases from J, with 6 bases between. The CDR3 DNA reads TGTGCCAGCGGCGGGAATTCACCCCTCCACTTT. Protein sequence: CASGGNSPLHF.

This clonotype was counted only a few times. CDR3 bases: TGTGCCAGCAGCTTACTTCTCCGGAACACTGAAGCTTTCTTT. Amino acids: CASSLLLRNTEAFF. This rearrangement joins TRBV11-2 to TRBJ1-1; D uncertain. The CDR3 length is 14 residues. In germline, CDR1 is SGHAT, CDR2 FQNNGV. Trimming shortened V by 2 bases and J by 1 base, and 8 bases separated the two germline ends.

The rearrangement joins TRBV4-1 to TRBJ2-1, with TRBD2 matching 12 bases. Germline assignment: CDR1 MGHRA and CDR2 YSYEKL. The CDR3 sequence is 15 residues long. J gave up 9 bases and V 1 base, and 4 bases lay outside the gene matches. The CDR3 protein is CASSQGLAGVGEQFF. DNA for the CDR3: TGCGCCAGCAGCCAAGGACTAGCGGGAGTAGGTGAGCAGTTCTTC.

The chain links TRBV6-6 to TRBJ1-2, with TRBD1 matching over 10 bases. Germline V CDR1 and CDR2: MNHNY, SVGAGI (reference sequence). V gave up 2 bases and J gave up 5 bases; unmatched junction bases: 11. The CDR3 has 17 amino acids. CDR3 sequence: CASSYGTGAPNIYGYTF. The CDR3 DNA is TGTGCCAGCAGTTACGGGACAGGGGCCCCGAACATATATGGCTACACCTTC.